This T cell receptor (beta chain) was obtained from a study of graft-versus-host responses after intestinal transplantation. Study-level background: Following induction with anti-thymocyte globulin, all recipients were given tacrolimus and steroids for about three years.

Notes on the study in general: Recipient bone marrow held GvH clones, some seen earlier in ileum or blood. In patients with graft-donor T cell macrochimerism, allograft graft-versus-host to host-versus-graft clonal ratios were high.

The table came from immunoSEQ multiplex PCR; TCRdb's copy has only in-frame clones and leaves some out. The sample carries tens of thousands of clones, roughly 90% recorded once. Comments on this clone: Antigen specificity is unknown.

This CDR3 spans 15 amino acids. With V trimmed by 8 bases and J by 2 bases, 9 bases remained unmatched. The germline V gene has CDR1 SNHLY and CDR2 FYNNEI. This TCR came from a human donor who received an intestinal transplant. J is TRBJ2-3 and V is TRBV2; 8 nucleotides agree with TRBD2. Source: unstimulated CD8+ T cells sorted from spleen or lymph node cells, taken before intestinal transplant. DNA for the CDR3: TGTGCCAGCCAGGAATTAGCGGGGAACACAGATACGCAGTATTTT. It is translated as CASQELAGNTDTQYF.